This T cell receptor beta chain was captured by sequencing in a study of shared clonotypes between healthy human individuals. Germline V lookup: CDR1 MGHDK, CDR2 SYGVNS. The ends were cut back, 2 bases at V and 3 bases at J, with 10 bases in the middle. The CDR3 is 14 residues long. Cells designated naive CD8 were CD45RO-negative and were positively selected for CCR7, with terminally differentiated effector memory CD45RA+ cells excluded. Some clones are missing from TCRdb's copy, which holds only in-frame ones; the method was immunoSEQ multiplex PCR. The sample shows 700,000 to 950,000 clones, about 97% of them seen only once.

What was sequenced was naive CD8+ T cells sorted from blood. This TCR derives from a man under 40 in good health. The chain combines TRBV25-1 with TRBJ2-5; possible D gene TRBD1, 5 bases. The CDR3 DNA reads as TGTGCCAGCAGTGAAGGTGGGGCGGAAGAGACCCAGTACTTC. Translated: CASSEGGAEETQYF.